This TCR beta chain stems from a study of blood T cells in healthy people across ages. CDR1 DFQATT and CDR2 SNEGSKA come from the germline V gene (reference sequence). CDR3 size: 11 residues. V lost 4 bases and J 9 bases, leaving 13 bases between the germline ends. The use of a sample-barcoded 5' primer and a J-beta primer mix characterized a second PCR of roughly 7 to 11 cycles. MiXCR was run by TCRdb on the 5' RACE reads, yielding one entry per CDR3 protein. The table shows some 900,000 distinct CDR3 sequences, with roughly 50% occurring only once. The chain employs TRBV20-1 and TRBJ2-7, with D maybe TRBD1 (6 bases). Source material: blood. This receptor was obtained from a man aged 30-40 years in good health. This CDR3 reads CSAIWGRGQYF. For the CDR3, the DNA is TGCAGTGCTATTTGGGGGCGTGGGCAGTACTTC.